This entry describes one T cell receptor beta chain. The CDR3 is 17 amino acids. Germline values: CDR1 SNHLY, CDR2 FYNNEI. The V gene end was trimmed by 1 base and the J gene end by 2 bases; junction bases not matched to a gene: 4. The sample is drawn from a study of blood T cell repertoires in COVID-19. Across the whole study: In each case, the material was cDNA or gDNA derived from T cells, B-cell-depleted T cells, or PBMCs.

In the authors' methods: Amplified reference gene primers provided the basis for estimating nucleated cell counts. Generated by immunoSEQ multiplex PCR, the TCRdb table keeps only in-frame clones and is missing some. The D gene and trimming were derived from the DNA, and the V and J assignments and clone size from that table. The table has 150,000 or so clones, 80% to 90% seen once. Input material: peripheral blood. This chain joins TRBV2 and TRBJ2-6; 8 bases agree with TRBD1. The source of this sequence is a woman between 65 and 79 years old with COVID-19, enrolled during active disease. The CDR3: CASSEVPQGAGANVLTF. CDR3 DNA sequence: TGTGCCAGCAGTGAAGTCCCACAGGGGGCTGGGGCCAACGTCCTGACTTTC. Based on the CDR3 plus reference TRBV2 and TRBJ2-6, the full variable domain is EPEVTQTPSHQVTQMGQEVILRCVPISNHLYFYWYRQILGQKVEFLVSFYNNEISEKSEIFDDQFSVERPDGSNFTLKIRSTKLEDSAMYFCASSEVPQGAGANVLTFGAGSRLTVL.